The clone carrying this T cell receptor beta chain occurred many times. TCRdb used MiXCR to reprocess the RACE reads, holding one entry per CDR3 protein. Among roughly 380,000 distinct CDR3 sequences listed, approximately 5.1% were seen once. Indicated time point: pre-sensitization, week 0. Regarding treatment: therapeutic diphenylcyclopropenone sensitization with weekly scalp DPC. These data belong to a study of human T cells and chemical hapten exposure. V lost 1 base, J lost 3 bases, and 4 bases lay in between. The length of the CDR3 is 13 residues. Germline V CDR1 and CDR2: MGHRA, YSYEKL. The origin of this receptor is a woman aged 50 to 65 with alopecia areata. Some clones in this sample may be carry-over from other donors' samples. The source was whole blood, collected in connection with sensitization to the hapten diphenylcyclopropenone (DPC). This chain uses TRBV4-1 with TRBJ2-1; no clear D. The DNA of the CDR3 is TGCGCCAGCAGCCAAGGGGTCTACAATGAGCAGTTCTTC. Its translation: CASSQGVYNEQFF.